This passage covers 11 T cell receptor beta chains from one sample sequenced in a study of cytomegalovirus exposure and HLA in healthy donors. Primers for the PCR totalled 60 Vbeta and 13 Jbeta. TCRdb keeps only in-frame clones here, not all; method: immunoSEQ multiplex PCR. The sample holds tens of thousands of clones, 77% seen once. The sample taken for sequencing was PBMCs. Receptor source: a male donor in good health and CMV-seropositive.

This chain uses TRBV14 with TRBJ1-6; no definite D call. The CDR3 contains 17 residues. The ends were cut back, 1 base at V and 1 base at J, with 11 bases in the middle. Germline values: CDR1 SGHDN, CDR2 FVKESK. CDR3 nucleotides: TGTGCCAGCAGCCAAGGAATAGGGAGGTCCTATAATTCACCCCTCCACTTT. Its protein is CASSQGIGRSYNSPLHF.

CDR3 bases: TGTGCCAGCAGCCGGGACAGGGCCTACGAGCAGTACTTC. Translated: CASSRDRAYEQYF. The chain uses TRBV5-8 and TRBJ2-7; TRBD1 aligns across 9 bases. CDR1 is SGHTS, CDR2 YDEGEE, per germline. The length of the CDR3 is 13 residues. The J segment lost 2 bases and the V segment lost 4 bases, leaving 1 base of the junction unmatched.

This chain uses TRBV19 with TRBJ1-4; 7 nucleotides line up with TRBD1. V was pared by 3 bases and J by 4 bases, with 8 bases of the junction left unmatched. The CDR3 length is 16 residues. Germline assignment: CDR1 LNHDA and CDR2 SQIVND (reference sequence). CDR3 DNA sequence: TGTGCCAGTAGTATGACCGGGACAGCCTTTAATGAAAAACTGTTTTTT. Protein product: CASSMTGTAFNEKLFF.

The gene calls are TRBV27 and TRBJ2-5; 9 bases agree with TRBD2. Trimming at V came to 2 bases and at J to 11 bases, leaving 9 bases not matched to a gene. Germline CDR1 MNHEY, CDR2 SMNVEV (reference sequence). The length of the CDR3 is 14 residues. The chain's CDR3 is CASSLSAGGLEQYF. The CDR3, as DNA: TGTGCCAGCAGTTTAAGTGCGGGGGGGCTTGAGCAGTACTTC.

The rearrangement links TRBV18 to TRBJ2-1, with D uncertain. The germline CDR1 and CDR2 sequences are KGHSH and LQKENI. The V gene lost 3 bases and the J gene lost 2 bases, with 11 bases spanning the gap. The CDR3 sequence is 15 residues long. In nucleotides, the CDR3 is TGTGCCAGCTCACCGTACACCACCGCCTACAATGAGCAGTTCTTC. Translation: CASSPYTTAYNEQFF.

The chain couples TRBV6-6 to TRBJ1-5; D is unresolved. The V end was cut by 1 base, the J end by 0 bases, with 10 bases between. The CDR3 runs to 16 residues. The V gene's germline CDR1 is MNHNY and CDR2 SVGAGI (reference sequence). The DNA of the CDR3 is TGTGCCAGCAGTTACTACGGAGGGAATAGCAATCAGCCCCAGCATTTT. Translation gives CASSYYGGNSNQPQHF.

This chain uses TRBV28 with TRBJ1-5; perhaps TRBD1 as D (5 bases). The V gene lost 6 bases and the J gene lost 7 bases, with 19 bases spanning the gap. CDR3 length equals 15 residues. Per the germline V gene, CDR1 is MDHEN and CDR2 is SYDVKM. The CDR3 loop reads CASRVAGTTSQPQHF. The DNA of the CDR3 is TGTGCCAGCAGGGTAGCCGGGACCACTAGCCAGCCCCAGCATTTT. Full variable domain (remainder filled in from reference TRBV28 and TRBJ1-5): DVKVTQSSRYLVKRTGEKVFLECVQDMDHENMFWYRQDPGLGLRLIYFSYDVKMKEKGDIPEGYSVSREKKERFSLILESASTNQTSMYLCASRVAGTTSQPQHFGDGTRLSIL.

The chain joins TRBV30 to TRBJ1-3; tentatively, D is TRBD1 (5 bases). The CDR3 extends over 15 amino acids. V dropped 1 base and J dropped 0 bases, with 10 bases sitting between them. Germline CDR1 and CDR2: GTSNPN and SVGIG (reference sequence). CDR3 in amino acids: CAWSGGGTSGNTIYF. CDR3 DNA: TGTGCCTGGAGTGGGGGGGGAACCTCTGGAAACACCATATATTTT.

The chain links TRBV7-9 to TRBJ2-2, with 7 positions matching TRBD1. From germline, CDR1 is SEHNR and CDR2 FQNEAQ (reference sequence). The CDR3 spans 15 residues. Trimming at V came to 1 base and at J to 6 bases, leaving 5 bases not matched to a gene. CDR3 residues: CASSLERGGPGELFF. CDR3 nucleotides: TGTGCCAGCAGCTTAGAACGAGGGGGCCCCGGGGAGCTGTTTTTT. The complete variable domain, with remaining parts taken from reference TRBV7-9 and TRBJ2-2, reads DTGVSQNPRHKITKRGQNVTFRCDPISEHNRLYWYRQTLGQGPEFLTYFQNEAQLEKSRLLSDRFSAERPKGSFSTLEIQRTEQGDSAMYLCASSLERGGPGELFFGEGSRLTVL.

There are a few counts of this clone. This rearrangement joins TRBV6-5 to TRBJ1-2; D might be TRBD1 (5 bases). Germline lookup yields CDR1 MNHEY and CDR2 SVGAGI. Trimming stripped 1 base from V and 8 bases from J, with 11 bases between. The CDR3 extends over 13 amino acids. In DNA, the CDR3 is TGTGCCAGCAGTTACTTAGCAGGGCCCGGCTACACCTTC. It is translated as CASSYLAGPGYTF.

The chain is built from TRBV28 and TRBJ2-7, with TRBD1 matching 10 bases. Germline CDR1 is MDHEN and CDR2 is SYDVKM. The junction had 12 bases not matched to a gene; V was cut back by 6 bases and J by 4 bases. The length of the CDR3 is 16 residues. The chain's CDR3 is CASSSRWDRGPYEQYF. CDR3 sequence (DNA): TGTGCCAGCAGCTCCCGATGGGACAGGGGACCATACGAGCAGTACTTC.